A single sample is the source of the 14 T cell receptor beta chains below, sequenced in a study of T cells and Merkel cell carcinoma outcomes. Assay used: immunoSEQ multiplex PCR; TCRdb lists only in-frame clones, some missing. The repertoire holds 8,000 to 9,500 clones, with around four fifths as singletons. Sequencing was performed on tumor tissue from Merkel cell carcinoma. The receptor source for this set is a human donor with Merkel cell carcinoma.

V and J are TRBV5-8 and TRBJ2-7, with 7 nucleotides matching TRBD1. Germline trimming cut 5 bases from V and 3 bases from J; bases unmatched to any gene: 11. Germline V gene data show CDR1 as SGHTS and CDR2 as YDEGEE. This CDR3 region has 15 residues. The CDR3 DNA follows: TGTGCCAGCAGGAAGAAGGGGGCGCAGGGCTACGAGCAGTACTTC. Its translation: CASRKKGAQGYEQYF.

This chain connects TRBV5-5 to TRBJ1-2, with D unresolved. The ends were cut back, 4 bases at V and 0 bases at J, with 13 bases in the middle. CDR1 and CDR2 (germline): SGHKS, YYEKEE (reference sequence). CDR3 length: 15 residues. The DNA of the CDR3 is TGTGCCAGCAGCACCCGTGGACGTCCTAACTATGGCTACACCTTC. Translated, it gives CASSTRGRPNYGYTF.

This clone occurred a few times. The V gene is TRBV7-9, the J gene TRBJ2-4; no clear D gene. The V and J ends lost 5 bases and 0 bases respectively, with 14 bases between them. In germline, CDR1 is SEHNR, CDR2 FQNEAQ (reference sequence). CDR3 length: 16 residues. In DNA, the CDR3 is TGTGCCAGCAGCCCTCACCCCACAGTAGCCAAAAACATTCAGTACTTC. It translates to CASSPHPTVAKNIQYF.

This chain joins TRBV28 and TRBJ2-7; TRBD2 matches at 9 bases. Germline V gene sequence: CDR1 MDHEN, CDR2 SYDVKM. V trimming: 2 bases; J trimming: 2 bases; junction bases outside the gene matches: 10. This CDR3 comprises 17 residues. CDR3 in DNA: TGTGCCAGCAGTTTAGGAGCGGGGGGATTAAAGACCTACGAGCAGTACTTC. It translates to CASSLGAGGLKTYEQYF.

V is TRBV11-2 and J is TRBJ2-5, with 8 bases fitting TRBD2. J lost 5 bases, V lost 7 bases, and 6 bases had no gene match. The CDR3 spans 13 residues. Germline lookup yields CDR1 SGHAT and CDR2 FQNNGV. For the CDR3, the DNA is TGTGCCAGCACCCGCGGGGGGCGGGAGACCCAGTACTTC. Protein: CASTRGGRETQYF.

The chain links TRBV5-1 to TRBJ2-5; D perhaps matches TRBD1 (5 bases). Trimming stripped 3 bases from V and 4 bases from J, with 13 bases between. The CDR3 totals 14 residues. CDR1 is SGHRS and CDR2 is YFSETQ in the germline V gene. CDR3 amino acids: CASSSDLGRETQYF. DNA for the CDR3: TGCGCCAGCAGCTCGGATCTGGGGCGAGAGACCCAGTACTTC.

This clone occurred a few times. CDR3 DNA: TGCGCCAGCAGCTTGGTACAGGGATTCGAAGCTTTCTTT. It translates to CASSLVQGFEAFF. The rearrangement links TRBV5-1 to TRBJ1-1, with D possibly matching TRBD1 (6 bases). The CDR3 has 13 amino acids. The V end lost 0 bases, the J end lost 8 bases, and 11 bases lay between the germline ends. Germline CDR1 reads SGHRS; CDR2 reads YFSETQ.

The genes are TRBV5-1 and TRBJ2-2, with TRBD2 matching over 14 bases. CDR1 is SGHRS and CDR2 is YFSETQ in the germline V gene. The CDR3 sequence is 17 residues long. V lost 2 bases to trimming and J lost 1 base; unmatched junction nucleotides: 1. In DNA form, the CDR3 reads TGCGCCAGCAGCTTCGGGACTAGCGGGGGGAACACCGGGGAGCTGTTTTTT. Protein sequence: CASSFGTSGGNTGELFF.

The chain recombines TRBV18 with TRBJ2-6, with a tentative D call TRBD2 (5 bases). The CDR3 contains 17 residues. CDR1 KGHSH and CDR2 LQKENI come from the germline V gene. With 4 bases removed from V and 3 bases from J, the gap between germline ends came to 16 bases. CDR3 residues: CASSLQSRGGGANVLTF. The CDR3 bases are TGTGCCAGCTCACTTCAATCACGCGGAGGTGGGGCCAACGTCCTGACTTTC.

The chain joins TRBV4-1 to TRBJ2-7; D possibly matches TRBD1 or TRBD2 (6 bases each). The CDR3 sequence is 15 residues long. Germline loops: CDR1 MGHRA, CDR2 YSYEKL. Trimming cost V 4 bases and J 8 bases, with 21 bases left between them. The CDR3 reads CASSLTPGAIYKQYF. For the CDR3, the DNA is TGCGCCAGCAGCCTAACCCCGGGGGCCATATACAAGCAGTACTTC.

The chain combines TRBV5-1 with TRBJ2-2, with 7 bases aligning to TRBD1. The CDR3 runs to 18 residues. Trimming at V came to 2 bases and at J to 2 bases, leaving 12 bases not matched to a gene. Germline V gene data show CDR1 as SGHRS and CDR2 as YFSETQ. The CDR3 loop reads CASSFDSPGGPNTGELFF. The CDR3 DNA reads TGCGCCAGCAGCTTCGACTCCCCAGGGGGACCTAACACCGGGGAGCTGTTTTTT.

This clone was observed a few times. This chain links TRBV5-1 with TRBJ2-5; TRBD1 or TRBD2 may be the D gene (6 bases each). Trimming removed 4 bases at V and 2 bases at J, with 9 bases between. The CDR3 sequence is 13 residues long. In germline, CDR1 is SGHRS, CDR2 YFSETQ. The CDR3 DNA follows: TGCGCCAGCAGCGGGGGGCCGCAAGAGACCCAGTACTTC. It encodes CASSGGPQETQYF.

This chain joins TRBV7-9 and TRBJ1-4; 8 bases line up with TRBD1. Germline values: CDR1 SEHNR, CDR2 FQNEAQ (reference sequence). The CDR3 runs to 13 residues. V lost 6 bases and J lost 8; bases outside the gene matches: 5. CDR3 in amino acids: CASSSDREEKLFF. DNA for the CDR3: TGTGCCAGCAGTTCGGACAGGGAGGAAAAACTGTTTTTT.

This chain links TRBV27 with TRBJ1-2; 10 bases line up with TRBD1. The V segment lost 6 bases and the J segment 7 bases; nucleotides outside the gene matches: 5. Germline assignment: CDR1 MNHEY and CDR2 SMNVEV (reference sequence). CDR3 length: 13 amino acids. The chain's CDR3 is CASRGQGRSGYTF. CDR3 nucleotides: TGTGCCAGCAGGGGACAGGGGAGGAGTGGCTACACCTTC.